This is a list of T cell receptor beta chains from one sample in a study of graft-versus-host responses after intestinal transplantation. Clones were sequenced by immunoSEQ multiplex PCR, and TCRdb holds only the in-frame ones, with some missing. The sample lists fewer than 150,000 clones, about 92% occurring once. The antigens of these receptors remain unknown. The sequencing used unstimulated CD4+ T cells sorted from spleen or lymph node cells, collected before intestinal transplant. The receptors were gathered from a human donor who received an intestinal transplant. CDR3s include the opening cysteine and the closing phenylalanine or tryptophan. The D gene is left open where the match is weak. The listing skips clone size in some rows; elsewhere it reads once, few, many or a size class.

NA | TRBJ1-3 | TRBV10-3 | TRBD1 | TGTGCCATCGGACAGGGAGGCTCTGGAAACACCATATATTTT | CAIGQGGSGNTIYF
NA | TRBJ2-3 | TRBV18 | NA | TGTGCCAGCTCACCAACTAGCACAGATACGCAGTATTTT | CASSPTSTDTQYF
NA | TRBJ1-1 | TRBV5-1 | TRBD1 | TGCGCCAGCAGTTCAATGGGACAGCTGAACACTGAAGCTTTCTTT | CASSSMGQLNTEAFF
NA | TRBJ1-2 | TRBV9 | TRBD1 | TGTGCCAGCAGCGTAGCCGGGACAGGGGTTGGCTACACCTTC | CASSVAGTGVGYTF
NA | TRBJ2-2 | TRBV5-5 | NA | TGTGCCAGCAGCTTGGAAGCCGGGGAGCTGTTTTTT | CASSLEAGELFF
once | TRBJ2-2 | TRBV11-2 | TRBD2 | TGTGCCAGCAGAAATAGCGGGGGATACACCGGGGAGCTGTTTTTT | CASRNSGGYTGELFF
NA | TRBJ2-2 | TRBV7-6 | NA | TGTGCCAGCAGCCAGGGGGGGGAGCACACCGGGGAGCTGTTTTTT | CASSQGGEHTGELFF
NA | TRBJ2-1 | TRBV6-1 | TRBD1 | TGTGCCAGCAGTGAACAGGGGACAGGGCTCAATGAGCAGTTCTTC | CASSEQGTGLNEQFF
NA | TRBJ1-6 | TRBV11-2 | TRBD1 | TGTGCCAGCAGCTTTCGGACAGGAGCCTATAATTCACCCCTCCACTTT | CASSFRTGAYNSPLHF
NA | TRBJ1-4 | TRBV12-5 | NA | TGTGCTAGTGGTTTGGGGACTTGGGGCGAAAAACTGTTTTTT | CASGLGTWGEKLFF
NA | TRBJ1-4 | TRBV5-1 | NA | TGCGCCAGCAGGGACAGAAACAATGAAAAACTGTTTTTT | CASRDRNNEKLFF
NA | TRBJ2-6 | TRBV30 | NA | TGTGCCTGGAGTGTCTACAACGTCCTGACTTTC | CAWSVYNVLTF
NA | TRBJ2-5 | TRBV11-2 | NA | TGTGCCAGCAGCTTGGAGCCGTTCTACGAAGAGACCCAGTACTTC | CASSLEPFYEETQYF